The sample holds many counts of the clone carrying this T cell receptor beta chain. What it recognizes is unknown. TCRdb analysed the 5' RACE reads with MiXCR anew, one entry per CDR3 protein. The repertoire holds roughly 75,000 distinct CDR3 sequences, approximately 13% seen once, with roughly 4.5% in the top ten. Germline values: CDR1 SGHTA, CDR2 FQGNSA. The CDR3 spans 13 residues. Trimming stripped 3 bases from V and 5 bases from J, with 7 bases between. Time point denoted: longitudinal time-point 1 (baseline). Preparation of the unsorted libraries drew on 2 million PBMCs stored at -80 C. These data are taken from a study of neurological immune-mediated disorders. Overall study results and limits: The greatest TCR clonal expansion appeared in HTLV-1-associated myelopathy and the smallest, falling below healthy controls, in multiple sclerosis.

V usage is TRBV7-2 and J usage is TRBJ1-4; D remains ambiguous. This TCR was sampled from a female donor with HTLV-1-associated myelopathy (HAM/TSP). The sample consisted of PBMCs. The CDR3 protein is CASSFGPNEKLFF. The CDR3 nucleotides read TGTGCCAGCAGCTTTGGTCCAAATGAAAAACTGTTTTTT.